Presented here are 12 T cell receptor beta chains from one specimen sequenced in a study of cytomegalovirus exposure and HLA in healthy donors. The method was immunoSEQ multiplex PCR; TCRdb's version includes in-frame clones alone and lacks a portion of them. The data contain 250,000 or so clones, 85% to 90% of them singletons. Sample: PBMCs. The origin of the receptors is a man aged 18 to 29 in good health and CMV-seronegative.

This clone was observed a single time. This rearrangement joins TRBV7-2 to TRBJ2-7; the match to TRBD2 covers 10 bases. The CDR3 totals 15 residues. The ends lost 4 bases at V and 3 bases at J; junction bases unmatched: 6. Germline V gene data show CDR1 as SGHTA and CDR2 as FQGNSA. CDR3 sequence: CASSSDSGGNYEQYF. CDR3 DNA: TGTGCCAGCAGCTCCGATAGCGGGGGGAACTACGAGCAGTACTTC. Full variable domain (remainder filled in from reference TRBV7-2 and TRBJ2-7): GAGVSQSPSNKVTEKGKDVELRCDPISGHTALYWYRQSLGQGLEFLIYFQGNSAPDKSGLPSDRFSAERTGGSVSTLTIQRTQQEDSAVYLCASSSDSGGNYEQYFGPGTRLTVT.

This clone was seen a single time. The chain combines TRBV6-5 with TRBJ2-5; 8 positions match TRBD2. Germline V lookup: CDR1 MNHEY, CDR2 SVGAGI. Unmatched junction bases numbered 4, after V lost 3 bases and J lost 4 bases. CDR3 length equals 14 residues. CDR3 in amino acids: CASSYHGGAETQYF. The DNA for the CDR3 is TGTGCCAGCAGTTATCACGGGGGGGCAGAGACCCAGTACTTC.

The chain uses TRBV6-1 and TRBJ2-2, with TRBD1 identical over 7 bases. Per the germline V gene, CDR1 is MNHNS and CDR2 is SASEGT. With 8 bases clipped from V and 3 bases from J, the junction kept 6 bases outside the gene matches. The CDR3 is 14 residues long. The CDR3 coding sequence is TGTGCCAGCGATCAGGGGGTTCACACCGGGGAGCTGTTTTTT. Protein: CASDQGVHTGELFF.

This rearrangement joins TRBV28 to TRBJ2-7; 9 nucleotides line up with TRBD1. This CDR3 is built from 15 residues. V trimming: 7 bases; J trimming: 4 bases; junction bases outside the gene matches: 11. Germline CDR1 MDHEN, CDR2 SYDVKM. CDR3 DNA sequence: TGTGCCAGCATATCCCGGGGGACAGGGCGGTACGAGCAGTACTTC. As protein: CASISRGTGRYEQYF.

The V and J genes are TRBV2 and TRBJ2-5, with TRBD1 matching over 9 bases. The DNA end lines up better with TRBJ2-7; the J call may be wrong. The germline V gene encodes CDR1 SNHLY and CDR2 FYNNEI. The CDR3 runs to 15 residues. The CDR3 nucleotides are TGTGCCAGCAGGTTGGACAGGGGCAACAAAGACGAGCAGTACTTC. This codes for CASRLDRGNKDEQYF.

CDR3 coding DNA: TGTGCCACCAGCAACTTAGGGGGGACTAGCGGGGCGGAAGCGTACAATGAGCAGTTCTTC. It yields the protein CATSNLGGTSGAEAYNEQFF. The gene calls are TRBV15 and TRBJ2-1; TRBD2 aligns across 13 bases. V lost 4 bases to trimming and J lost 4 bases; unmatched junction nucleotides: 16. This CDR3 comprises 20 residues. Germline values: CDR1 LNHNV, CDR2 YYDKDF (reference sequence).

The chain links TRBV4-1 to TRBJ2-1; D gene unclear. Trimming left V 0 bases short and J 8 bases short, with 8 bases between. Germline CDR1 is MGHRA and CDR2 is YSYEKL. This CDR3 is 13 amino acids long. DNA of the CDR3: TGCGCCAGCAGCCAAGATGCGAGAGATGAGCAGTTCTTC. It encodes CASSQDARDEQFF.

The J gene is TRBJ1-1, the V gene TRBV5-1; unclear D gene. The CDR3 runs to 16 residues. Trimming stripped 0 bases from V and 0 bases from J, with 12 bases between. CDR1 is SGHRS, CDR2 YFSETQ, per germline. CDR3 in amino acids: CASSLGVRDMNTEAFF. DNA of the CDR3: TGCGCCAGCAGCTTGGGGGTGCGGGATATGAACACTGAAGCTTTCTTT.

The chain couples TRBV18 to TRBJ2-7; no clear D gene. V shed 4 bases and J shed 7 bases, with 11 bases lying between them. There are 12 residues in the CDR3. Per the germline V gene, CDR1 is KGHSH and CDR2 is LQKENI. The CDR3 region has the DNA TGTGCCAGCTCACGACTCAATAGAGAGCAGTACTTC. Translated: CASSRLNREQYF.

The rearrangement links TRBV7-8 to TRBJ1-2; perhaps TRBD1 as D (6 bases). The germline V and J ends were trimmed by 5 bases and 8 bases, with 24 bases remaining between them. The CDR3 contains 16 residues. Germline CDR1 and CDR2: SGHVS and FQNEAQ. This CDR3 reads CASSRFETGRNRGYTF. Written as DNA, the CDR3 is TGTGCCAGCAGCCGTTTCGAAACAGGGCGAAATAGGGGCTACACCTTC.

This clone was seen only once. The CDR3 bases are TGTGCCAGCAGTAACCCAACCTTAGGGAGCTCCTATAATTCACCCCTCCACTTT. It codes for CASSNPTLGSSYNSPLHF. This chain links TRBV27 with TRBJ1-6; D not resolved. Germline CDR1 is MNHEY and CDR2 is SMNVEV (reference sequence). This CDR3 is built from 18 residues. V lost 5 bases to trimming and J lost 0 bases, with 17 bases between them.

V and J are TRBV7-8 and TRBJ2-1, with 15 positions matching TRBD2. CDR1 and CDR2 (germline): SGHVS, FQNEAQ. The V gene end was trimmed by 5 bases and the J gene end by 4 bases; junction bases not matched to a gene: 15. The CDR3 sequence is 20 residues long. CDR3: CASSTPGWTSGGELYNEQFF. DNA of the CDR3: TGTGCCAGCAGCACACCCGGCTGGACTAGCGGGGGGGAACTTTACAATGAGCAGTTCTTC.